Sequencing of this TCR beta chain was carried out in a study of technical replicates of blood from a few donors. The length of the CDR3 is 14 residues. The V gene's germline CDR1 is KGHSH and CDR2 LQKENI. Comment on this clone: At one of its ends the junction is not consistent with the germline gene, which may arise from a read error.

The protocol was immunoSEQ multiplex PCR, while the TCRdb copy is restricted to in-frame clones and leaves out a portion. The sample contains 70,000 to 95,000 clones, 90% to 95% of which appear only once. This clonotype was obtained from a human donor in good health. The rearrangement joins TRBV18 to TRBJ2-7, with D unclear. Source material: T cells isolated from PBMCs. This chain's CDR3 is CASSPSGSSNEQYF. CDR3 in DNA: TGTGCCAGCTCACCATCGGGTTCCTCCAACGAGCAGTACTTC.